Given below is one TCR beta chain in context. The data are from a study of T cell changes during pregnancy in multiple sclerosis. TCRdb's copy holds only in-frame clones and misses some; the assay was immunoSEQ multiplex PCR. In the table there are about 97,000 clones, approximately 90% of which are singletons. The CDR3 sequence is 14 residues long. V lost 3 bases, J lost 4 bases, and 6 bases stayed unmatched. Germline assignment: CDR1 SEHNR and CDR2 FQNEAQ (reference sequence). The J gene is TRBJ2-7, the V gene TRBV7-9, with 7 bases aligning to TRBD2. This sequence was found in a female donor in good health, enrolled as a control in a pregnancy study. The material was peripheral blood, obtained in the second trimester of pregnancy. CDR3 in amino acids: CASSLGGELYEQYF. Here the CDR3 DNA reads TGTGCCAGCAGCTTGGGAGGGGAGTTGTACGAGCAGTACTTC.